A single sample gave rise to the 11 T cell receptor beta chains below, sequenced in a study of a mutant IDH1 vaccine in newly diagnosed glioma. TCRdb keeps only in-frame clones here, not all; method: immunoSEQ multiplex PCR. The top ten hold around 2.5% of the sample, which has 40,000 or so clones, approximately 91% seen once. Their target antigens are unknown. As to time point: week 5, during vaccination. Vaccination comprised doses that each held 300 ug of mutant IDH1 20-mer peptide, plus topical imiquimod. Sequencing was performed on PBMCs, taken from a glioma patient whose treatment included an IDH1 peptide vaccine. Every receptor here comes from a man in his fifties or sixties with glioma.

This chain connects TRBV6-6 to TRBJ1-5, with TRBD1 identical over 7 bases. Germline CDR1 MNHNY, CDR2 SVGAGI (reference sequence). This CDR3 is 14 amino acids long. Losses at the gene ends were 5 bases for V and 2 bases for J; bases not matched to a gene: 3. The CDR3 DNA is TGTGCCAGCAGTACCGACAGGGGCAATCAGCCCCAGCATTTT. This encodes CASSTDRGNQPQHF.

The CDR3 nucleotides are TGTGCCAGCAGTTTGAGTAGATCCCAGCCCCAGCATTTT. The encoded protein is CASSLSRSQPQHF. The V and J genes are TRBV6-5 and TRBJ1-5; D is unclear. V lost 4 bases to trimming and J lost 7 bases, with 11 bases between them. The V gene's germline CDR1 is MNHEY and CDR2 SVGAGI. The CDR3 totals 13 residues.

The V and J genes are TRBV7-9 and TRBJ2-3, with D possibly matching TRBD2 (5 bases). Germline V gene lookup returns CDR1 SEHNR and CDR2 FQNEAQ (reference sequence). V was clipped by 6 bases and J by 4 bases, with 11 bases between them. The CDR3 spans 13 residues. CDR3 loop: CASSPRGPDTQYF. Written as DNA, the CDR3 is TGTGCCAGCAGTCCCAGAGGGCCAGATACGCAGTATTTT. Full variable domain (remainder filled in from reference TRBV7-9 and TRBJ2-3): DTGVSQNPRHKITKRGQNVTFRCDPISEHNRLYWYRQTLGQGPEFLTYFQNEAQLEKSRLLSDRFSAERPKGSFSTLEIQRTEQGDSAMYLCASSPRGPDTQYFGPGTRLTVL.

The chain is built from TRBV2 and TRBJ1-4; 10 positions match TRBD1. With 6 bases clipped from V and 7 bases from J, the junction kept 8 bases outside the gene matches. The CDR3 covers 15 residues. Germline V lookup: CDR1 SNHLY, CDR2 FYNNEI. As DNA, the CDR3 is TGTGCCAGCAGGGGGAGGTGGACAGGGGGTGAAAAACTGTTTTTT. Its translation is CASRGRWTGGEKLFF.

This chain connects TRBV19 to TRBJ2-5, with 7 bases matching TRBD1. CDR3 size: 13 residues. CDR1 and CDR2 from the germline V gene are LNHDA and SQIVND (reference sequence). V trimming: 3 bases; J trimming: 2 bases; junction bases outside the gene matches: 0. The DNA of the CDR3 is TGTGCCAGTAGTATCAGGGGGCAAGAGACCCAGTACTTC. Protein product: CASSIRGQETQYF.

This chain uses TRBV2 with TRBJ2-3, with TRBD2 identical over 7 bases. Per germline, CDR1 SNHLY and CDR2 FYNNEI. The V segment lost 4 bases and the J segment 6 bases; nucleotides outside the gene matches: 1. The CDR3 sequence is 12 residues long. The CDR3 protein is CASSGTRDTQYF. CDR3 bases: TGTGCCAGCAGTGGGACTAGGGATACGCAGTATTTT. The variable domain in full, completed from reference TRBV2 and TRBJ2-3, reads EPEVTQTPSHQVTQMGQEVILRCVPISNHLYFYWYRQILGQKVEFLVSFYNNEISEKSEIFDDQFSVERPDGSNFTLKIRSTKLEDSAMYFCASSGTRDTQYFGPGTRLTVL.

The V gene is TRBV10-3, the J gene TRBJ1-2; no clear D gene. Trimming removed 9 bases at V and 7 bases at J, with 9 bases between. The germline gives CDR1 ENHRY, CDR2 SYGVKD. The CDR3 has 10 residues. The CDR3 here is CAIDSGGYTF. The CDR3 DNA sequence: TGTGCCATAGACTCGGGTGGCTACACCTTC.

This clone was detected a few times. CDR3 sequence (DNA): TGTGCCAGCAGTGACGGGACAGGGGTCTCACCCCTCCACTTT. This gives the protein CASSDGTGVSPLHF. The chain has TRBV7-6 and TRBJ1-6, with 10 nucleotides matching TRBD1. The CDR3 totals 14 residues. Germline loops: CDR1 SGHVS, CDR2 FNYEAQ. V trimming: 6 bases; J trimming: 10 bases; junction bases outside the gene matches: 6. Using reference TRBV7-6 and TRBJ1-6 for the parts outside the CDR3, the full variable domain is GAGVSQSPRYKVTKRGQDVALRCDPISGHVSLYWYRQALGQGPEFLTYFNYEAQQDKSGLPNDRFSAERPEGSISTLTIQRTEQRDSAMYRCASSDGTGVSPLHFGNGTRLTVT.

The chain links TRBV19 to TRBJ1-4; no definite D call. CDR1 and CDR2 (germline): LNHDA, SQIVND (reference sequence). V lost 7 bases to trimming and J lost 1 base, with 10 bases between them. The CDR3 runs to 14 residues. The CDR3: CASNLRRTNEKLFF. The CDR3 bases are TGTGCCAGTAACCTTCGGCGAACTAATGAAAAACTGTTTTTT.

CDR3 sequence: CASSLRDSTGELFF. The CDR3 nucleotides are TGCGCCAGCAGCTTGCGGGACTCCACCGGGGAGCTGTTTTTT. The chain combines TRBV5-1 with TRBJ2-2; maybe TRBD2 (6 bases). CDR3 size: 14 residues. Germline-derived CDR1 and CDR2 are SGHRS and YFSETQ. Trimming took 1 base from V and 4 from J, leaving 8 bases between them.

V gene TRBV6-6 combines with J gene TRBJ1-2, with a possible D match to TRBD1 (6 bases). The CDR3 contains 13 residues. With 2 bases removed from V and 7 bases from J, the gap between germline ends came to 11 bases. Germline lookup yields CDR1 MNHNY and CDR2 SVGAGI (reference sequence). This CDR3 reads CASSYVGGAGYTF. The CDR3 nucleotides read TGTGCCAGCAGTTACGTGGGGGGCGCTGGCTACACCTTC.